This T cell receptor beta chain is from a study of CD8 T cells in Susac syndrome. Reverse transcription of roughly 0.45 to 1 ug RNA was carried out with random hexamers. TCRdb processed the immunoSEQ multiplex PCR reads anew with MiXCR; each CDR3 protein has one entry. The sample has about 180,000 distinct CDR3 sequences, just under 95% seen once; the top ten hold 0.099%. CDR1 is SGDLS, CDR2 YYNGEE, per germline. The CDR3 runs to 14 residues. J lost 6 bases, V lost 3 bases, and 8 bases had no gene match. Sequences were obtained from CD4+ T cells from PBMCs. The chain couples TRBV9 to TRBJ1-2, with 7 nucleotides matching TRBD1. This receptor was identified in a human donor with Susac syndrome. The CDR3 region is CASSGISGQDGYTF. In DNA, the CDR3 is TGTGCCAGCAGCGGTATCAGCGGACAGGATGGCTACACCTTC.